The 8 T cell receptor beta chains in this list originate from one sample, sequenced in a study of T cells after posttransplantation cyclophosphamide. Clones were read by immunoSEQ multiplex PCR, and TCRdb kept only the in-frame ones, dropping some. This sample has 25,000 to 35,000 clones, with roughly 90% found just once. Material: PBMCs. The receptor source for this set is a woman in her 40s with a blood cancer, CMV-positive, and with a related stem cell donor.

The chain has TRBV7-9 and TRBJ2-7; 8 nucleotides align to TRBD2. Germline V gene sequence: CDR1 SEHNR, CDR2 FQNEAQ (reference sequence). The CDR3 is 17 amino acids. Trimming removed 1 base from V and 7 bases from J; junction bases left unmatched: 15. DNA for the CDR3: TGTGCCAGCAGCTTAGGCCCGCGGGGGGCGCGGTCCCGGGAGCAGTACTTC. It specifies CASSLGPRGARSREQYF.

V gene TRBV28 combines with J gene TRBJ1-3, with TRBD1 identical over 7 bases. Germline CDR1 and CDR2: MDHEN and SYDVKM. Unmatched junction bases numbered 15, after V lost 8 bases and J lost 5 bases. This CDR3 region has 16 residues. The CDR3 sequence: CASDRDRGSLRNTIYF. CDR3 in DNA: TGTGCCAGCGACCGGGACAGAGGTTCTCTTAGAAACACCATATATTTT.

The CDR3 nucleotides are TGTGCCAGCAGCTTAAGATCAGGACTCTCCTACGAGCAGTACTTC. This translates into CASSLRSGLSYEQYF. The chain combines TRBV7-8 with TRBJ2-7, with D possibly matching TRBD2 (5 bases). Germline CDR1 is SGHVS and CDR2 is FQNEAQ. V gave up 2 bases and J gave up 0 bases, with 11 bases separating them. CDR3 length: 15 amino acids.

The chain combines TRBV21-1 with TRBJ1-5; TRBD1, as called in the table, went unchecked against the DNA. TRBV21-1 is termed a pseudogene. CDR3 length equals 16 residues. CDR3 sequence (DNA): TGTGCCAGCAGCATGAACAGGGCGAGGGGCAATCAGCCCCAGCATTTT. It is translated as CASSMNRARGNQPQHF.

The V and J genes are TRBV28 and TRBJ2-5; 9 bases agree with TRBD2. Germline-derived CDR1 and CDR2 are MDHEN and SYDVKM. The CDR3 is 18 amino acids. After removal of 2 bases from V and 7 bases from J, the junction contained 17 bases not matched to a gene. CDR3 DNA sequence: TGTGCCAGCAGTTTACCGTCAAGGGGACTAGCCCAGGTTGGGACCCAGTACTTC. Protein sequence: CASSLPSRGLAQVGTQYF.

This chain links TRBV29-1 with TRBJ1-1; tentative D call: TRBD1 (6 bases). The germline V gene has CDR1 SQVTM and CDR2 ANQGSEA. This CDR3 comprises 15 residues. V was trimmed by 1 base and J by 1 base, leaving 13 bases between them. The CDR3 nucleotides read TGCAGCGTTGAAGTACCCGGGACAAAGAACACTGAAGCTTTCTTT. Amino acid sequence: CSVEVPGTKNTEAFF.

The chain couples TRBV7-8 to TRBJ2-5; 10 nucleotides match TRBD2. The CDR3 contains 14 residues. Looked up from germline, CDR1 is SGHVS and CDR2 is FQNEAQ. V lost 5 bases to trimming and J lost 7 bases; unmatched junction nucleotides: 7. CDR3 region: CASSPTRLAGTQYF. The CDR3 region has the DNA TGTGCCAGCAGCCCTACACGACTAGCGGGGACCCAGTACTTC. The full variable domain, completed using reference TRBV7-8 and TRBJ2-5, is GAGVSQSPRYKVAKRGQDVALRCDPISGHVSLFWYQQALGQGPEFLTYFQNEAQLDKSGLPSDRFFAERPEGSVSTLKIQRTQQEDSAVYLCASSPTRLAGTQYFGPGTRLLVL.

The chain has TRBV11-3 and TRBJ2-2; D is possibly TRBD1 (6 bases). Germline V lookup: CDR1 SGHNT, CDR2 YENEEA. The CDR3 runs to 17 residues. The V end lost 0 bases, the J end lost 5 bases, and 16 bases lay between the germline ends. DNA for the CDR3: TGTGCCAGCAGCTTAGATTTGGGGGCTCTGGGAACCGGGGAGCTGTTTTTT. Translating it yields CASSLDLGALGTGELFF.